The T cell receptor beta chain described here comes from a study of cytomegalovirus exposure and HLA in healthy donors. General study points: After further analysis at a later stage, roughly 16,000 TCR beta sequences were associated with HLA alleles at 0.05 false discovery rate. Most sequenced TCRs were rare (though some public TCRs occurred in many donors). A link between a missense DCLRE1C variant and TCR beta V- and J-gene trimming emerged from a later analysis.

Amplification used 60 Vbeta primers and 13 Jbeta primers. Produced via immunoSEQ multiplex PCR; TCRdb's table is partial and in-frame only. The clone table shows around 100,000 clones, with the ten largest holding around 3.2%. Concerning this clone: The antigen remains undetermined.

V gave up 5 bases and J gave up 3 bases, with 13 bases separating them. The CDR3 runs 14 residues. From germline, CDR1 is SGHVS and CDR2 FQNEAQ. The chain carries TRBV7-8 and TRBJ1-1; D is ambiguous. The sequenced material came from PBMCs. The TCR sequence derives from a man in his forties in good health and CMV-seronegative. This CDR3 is CASSPRVIDTEAFF. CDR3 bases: TGTGCCAGCAGCCCCCGGGTGATAGACACTGAAGCTTTCTTT.